This T cell receptor beta chain was retrieved from a study of OX40 agonist ivuxolimab in advanced cancers. Study as a whole: From about 23 to 85 years was the age range, with a mean of approximately 63 years, and about 83% were male.

In its sample, this clone was seen a few times. Data came from immunoSEQ multiplex PCR; TCRdb stores just in-frame clones and leaves some out. This table holds some 49,000 clones, nearly 80% found once. CDR3 length equals 11 residues. The germline V gene encodes CDR1 GTSNPN and CDR2 SVGIG (reference sequence). V was clipped by 3 bases and J by 1 base, with 1 base between them. Sequencing used CD4+ or CD8+ T cells sorted from blood, obtained in a trial of the OX40 agonist ivuxolimab. The chain is built from TRBV30 and TRBJ2-1, with D unresolved. The receptor was derived from an adult with an advanced solid tumor such as melanoma, head and neck, liver or kidney cancer. CDR3 DNA: TGTGCCTGGAGATCCTACAATGAGCAGTTCTTC. Residues: CAWRSYNEQFF.